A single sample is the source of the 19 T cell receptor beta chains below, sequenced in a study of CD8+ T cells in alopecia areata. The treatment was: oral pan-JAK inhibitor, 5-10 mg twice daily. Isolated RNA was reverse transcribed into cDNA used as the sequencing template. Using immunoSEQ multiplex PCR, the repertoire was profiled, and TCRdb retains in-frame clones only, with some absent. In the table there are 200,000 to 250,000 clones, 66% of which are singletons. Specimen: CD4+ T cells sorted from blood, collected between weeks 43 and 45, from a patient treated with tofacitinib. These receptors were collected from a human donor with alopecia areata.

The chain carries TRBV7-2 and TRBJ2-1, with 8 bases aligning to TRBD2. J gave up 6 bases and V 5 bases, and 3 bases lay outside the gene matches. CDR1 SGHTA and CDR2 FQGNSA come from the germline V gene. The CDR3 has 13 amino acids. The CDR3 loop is CASSRAGGNEQFF. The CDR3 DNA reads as TGTGCCAGCAGCAGGGCGGGGGGCAATGAGCAGTTCTTC.

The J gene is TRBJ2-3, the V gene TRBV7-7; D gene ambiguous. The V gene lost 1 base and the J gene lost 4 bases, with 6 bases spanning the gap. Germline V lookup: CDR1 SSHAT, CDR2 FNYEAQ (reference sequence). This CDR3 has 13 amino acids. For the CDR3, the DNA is TGTGCCAGCAGCTTAGGGACGGCAGATACGCAGTATTTT. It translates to CASSLGTADTQYF.

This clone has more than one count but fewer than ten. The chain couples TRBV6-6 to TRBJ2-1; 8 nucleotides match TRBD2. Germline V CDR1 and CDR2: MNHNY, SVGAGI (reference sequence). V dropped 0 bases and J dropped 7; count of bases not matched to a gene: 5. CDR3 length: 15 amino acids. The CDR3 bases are TGTGCCAGCAGTTACTCTCTTGGACTAGCAAATGAGCAGTTCTTC. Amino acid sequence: CASSYSLGLANEQFF.

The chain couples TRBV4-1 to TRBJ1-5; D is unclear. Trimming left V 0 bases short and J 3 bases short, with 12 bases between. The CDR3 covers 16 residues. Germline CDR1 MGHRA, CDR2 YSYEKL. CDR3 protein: CASSQDAGRPNQPQHF. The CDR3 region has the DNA TGCGCCAGCAGCCAAGATGCTGGGCGGCCCAATCAGCCCCAGCATTTT.

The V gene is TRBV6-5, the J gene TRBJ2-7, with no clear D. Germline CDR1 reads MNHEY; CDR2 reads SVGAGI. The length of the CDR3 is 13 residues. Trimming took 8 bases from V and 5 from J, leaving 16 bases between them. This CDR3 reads CASGQQSPDEQYF. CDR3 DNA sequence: TGTGCCAGCGGTCAACAGTCCCCTGACGAGCAGTACTTC.

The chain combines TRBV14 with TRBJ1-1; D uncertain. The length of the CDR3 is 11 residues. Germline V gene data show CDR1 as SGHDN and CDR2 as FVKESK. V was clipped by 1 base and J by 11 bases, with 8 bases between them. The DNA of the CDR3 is TGTGCCAGCAGCCAAGGAGGATTCGCTTTCTTT. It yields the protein CASSQGGFAFF.

The CDR3 loop is CASSLDRGRNYGYTF. The CDR3 DNA sequence: TGTGCCAGTAGTCTGGACAGGGGGCGGAACTATGGCTACACCTTC. V and J are TRBV19 and TRBJ1-2, with 11 bases that match TRBD1. There are 15 residues in the CDR3. Germline loops: CDR1 LNHDA, CDR2 SQIVND (reference sequence). V shed 5 bases, J shed 2 bases, and the junction held 4 bases outside the gene matches.

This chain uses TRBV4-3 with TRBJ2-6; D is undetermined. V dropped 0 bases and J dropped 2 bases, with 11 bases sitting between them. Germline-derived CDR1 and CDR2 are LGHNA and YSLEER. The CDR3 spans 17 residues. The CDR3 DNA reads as TGCGCCAGCAGCCAAGAAGGTTCGGGCACTGGGGCCAACGTCCTGACTTTC. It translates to CASSQEGSGTGANVLTF.

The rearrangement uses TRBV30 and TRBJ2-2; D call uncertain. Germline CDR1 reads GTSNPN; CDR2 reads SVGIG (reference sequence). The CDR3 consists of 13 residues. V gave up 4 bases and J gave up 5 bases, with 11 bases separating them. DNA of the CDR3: TGTGCCTGGAATTTGGGCCGGACCGGGGAGCTGTTTTTT. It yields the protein CAWNLGRTGELFF.

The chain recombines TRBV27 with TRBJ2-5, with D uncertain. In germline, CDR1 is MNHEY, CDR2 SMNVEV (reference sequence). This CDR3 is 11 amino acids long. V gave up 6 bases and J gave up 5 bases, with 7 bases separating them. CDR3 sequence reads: CASRYLETQYF. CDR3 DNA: TGTGCCAGCAGATACCTGGAGACCCAGTACTTC.

The CDR3: CASSLDGTGLPDTQYF. The CDR3 nucleotides read TGCGCCAGCAGCTTGGACGGGACAGGACTACCAGATACGCAGTATTTT. This chain uses TRBV5-1 with TRBJ2-3; TRBD1 matches 8 bases. The CDR3 spans 16 residues. Germline loops: CDR1 SGHRS, CDR2 YFSETQ. V dropped 0 bases and J dropped 4; count of bases not matched to a gene: 7. The entire variable domain, with the rest obtained from reference TRBV5-1 and TRBJ2-3, is as follows: KAGVTQTPRYLIKTRGQQVTLSCSPISGHRSVSWYQQTPGQGLQFLFEYFSETQRNKGNFPGRFSGRQFSNSRSEMNVSTLELGDSALYLCASSLDGTGLPDTQYFGPGTRLTVL.

CDR3 residues: CASSSRGTGFQETQYF. The CDR3 DNA follows: TGTGCCAGCAGCTCCCGTGGGACAGGGTTCCAAGAGACCCAGTACTTC. The V call is TRBV7-2, the J call TRBJ2-5; 9 bases match TRBD1. The germline gives CDR1 SGHTA, CDR2 FQGNSA. The CDR3 runs to 16 residues. Trimming at V came to 4 bases and at J to 1 base, leaving 7 bases not matched to a gene.

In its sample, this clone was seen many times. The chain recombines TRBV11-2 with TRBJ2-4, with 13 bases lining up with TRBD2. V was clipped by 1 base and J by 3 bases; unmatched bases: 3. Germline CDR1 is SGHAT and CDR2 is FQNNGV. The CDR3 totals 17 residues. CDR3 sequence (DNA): TGTGCCAGCAGCTTAGGACTAGCGGGGGGCGGCAAAAACATTCAGTACTTC. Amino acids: CASSLGLAGGGKNIQYF.

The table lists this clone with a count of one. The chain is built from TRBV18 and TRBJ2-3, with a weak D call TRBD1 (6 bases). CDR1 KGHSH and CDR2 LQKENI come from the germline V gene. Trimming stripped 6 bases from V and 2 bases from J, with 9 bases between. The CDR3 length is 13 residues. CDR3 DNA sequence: TGTGCCAGCTCCACAGGGATCACAGATACGCAGTATTTT. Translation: CASSTGITDTQYF. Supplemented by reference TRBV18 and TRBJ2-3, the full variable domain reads NAGVMQNPRHLVRRRGQEARLRCSPMKGHSHVYWYRQLPEEGLKFMVYLQKENIIDESGMPKERFSAEFPKEGPSILRIQQVVRGDSAAYFCASSTGITDTQYFGPGTRLTVL.

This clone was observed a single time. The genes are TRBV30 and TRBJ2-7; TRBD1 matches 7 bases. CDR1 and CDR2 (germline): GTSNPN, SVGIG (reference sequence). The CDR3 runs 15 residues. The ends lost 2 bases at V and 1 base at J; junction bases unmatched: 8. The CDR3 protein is CAWSSGTVTSYEQYF. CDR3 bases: TGTGCCTGGAGTTCCGGGACAGTTACATCCTACGAGCAGTACTTC.

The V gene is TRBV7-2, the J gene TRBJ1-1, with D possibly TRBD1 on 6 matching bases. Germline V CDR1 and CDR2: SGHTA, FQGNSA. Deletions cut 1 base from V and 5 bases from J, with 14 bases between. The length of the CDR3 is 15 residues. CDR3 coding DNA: TGTGCCAGCAGCTTAGGTGTGGTTAGGGGGACTGAAGCTTTCTTT. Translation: CASSLGVVRGTEAFF.

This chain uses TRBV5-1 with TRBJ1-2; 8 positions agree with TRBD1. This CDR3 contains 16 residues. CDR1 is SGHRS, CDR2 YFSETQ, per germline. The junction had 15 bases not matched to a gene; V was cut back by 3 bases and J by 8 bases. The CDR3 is CASSSRMTGAGGGYTF. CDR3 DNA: TGCGCCAGCAGCTCCCGAATGACAGGGGCAGGAGGAGGCTACACCTTC.

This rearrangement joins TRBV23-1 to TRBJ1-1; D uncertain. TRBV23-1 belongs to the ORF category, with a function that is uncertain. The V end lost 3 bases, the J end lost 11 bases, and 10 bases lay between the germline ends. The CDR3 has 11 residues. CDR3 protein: CASSQGGHAFF. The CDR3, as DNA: TGCGCCAGCAGTCAGGGAGGCCACGCTTTCTTT.

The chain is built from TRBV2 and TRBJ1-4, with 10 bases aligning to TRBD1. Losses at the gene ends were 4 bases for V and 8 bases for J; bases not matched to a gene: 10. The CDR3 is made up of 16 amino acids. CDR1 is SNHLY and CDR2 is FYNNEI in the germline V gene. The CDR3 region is CASSGGTGARNEKLFF. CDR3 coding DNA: TGTGCCAGCAGTGGTGGGACAGGGGCTCGTAACGAAAAACTGTTTTTT.